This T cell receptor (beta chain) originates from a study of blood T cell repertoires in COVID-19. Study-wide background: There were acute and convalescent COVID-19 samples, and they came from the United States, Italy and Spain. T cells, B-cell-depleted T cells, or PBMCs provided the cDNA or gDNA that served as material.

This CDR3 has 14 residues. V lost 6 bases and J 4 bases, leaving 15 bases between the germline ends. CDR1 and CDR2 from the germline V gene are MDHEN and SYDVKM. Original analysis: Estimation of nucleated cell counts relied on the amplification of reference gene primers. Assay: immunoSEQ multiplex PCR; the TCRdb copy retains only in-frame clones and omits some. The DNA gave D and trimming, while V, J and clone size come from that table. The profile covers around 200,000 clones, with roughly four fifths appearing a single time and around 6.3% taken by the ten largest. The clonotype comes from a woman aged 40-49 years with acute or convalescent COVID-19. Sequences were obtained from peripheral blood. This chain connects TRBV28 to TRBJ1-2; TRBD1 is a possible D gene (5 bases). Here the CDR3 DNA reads TGTGCCAGCAGCCTGGGGGGGACTCCCTATGGCTACACCTTC. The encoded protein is CASSLGGTPYGYTF.